A selection of T cell receptor beta chains follows, all from one sample in a study of T cells after yellow fever vaccination. TCRdb independently ran MiXCR on the 5' RACE reads; one entry per CDR3 protein. The repertoire holds 300,000 to 400,000 distinct CDR3 sequences, with approximately 9% as singletons. The sample was PBMCs, taken on the day of the first yellow fever vaccination. Source of these receptors: a man aged 18 to 29 who received the YFV17D yellow fever vaccine. The CDR3 runs from the conserved cysteine through the conserved F or W. A D gene is named only where the DNA matches it firmly. Clone size is given for some rows only: seen once, a few or many times, or a class if the clone is expanded.

TRBV3-1	TRBD2	TRBJ2-1	.	TGTGCCAGCAGCCAAGGACTAGCGCGGCGCTACAATGAGCAGTTCTTC	CASSQGLARRYNEQFF
TRBV11-2	TRBD1	TRBJ1-1	.	TGTGCCAGCAGCGTCCGGGACAGTGAACCTTTCTTT	CASSVRDSEPFF
TRBV7-2	TRBD1	TRBJ1-5	.	TGTGCCAGCAGCCTTGGGACAGGGTACAATCAGCCCCAGCATTTT	CASSLGTGYNQPQHF
TRBV7-2	.	TRBJ2-1	few	TGTGCCAGCAGCTTATTAGGGGGGGTGGACAATGAGCAGTTCTTC	CASSLLGGVDNEQFF
TRBV11-2	.	TRBJ1-1	few	TGTGCCAGCAGCTTAGCGAAGGGCACTGAAGCTTTCTTT	CASSLAKGTEAFF
TRBV5-6	.	TRBJ2-1	few	TGTGCCAGCAGCTACCCCGTGGGAGAGCAGTTCTTC	CASSYPVGEQFF
TRBV19	TRBD1	TRBJ2-4	many	TGTGCCAGTAGCCCGAGGGACAGGACTCTAGCCAAAAACATTCAGTACTTC	CASSPRDRTLAKNIQYF
TRBV20-1	.	TRBJ2-3	.	TGCAGTGCCCTCCCGGGGGCAGATACGCAGTATTTT	CSALPGADTQYF
TRBV29-1	.	TRBJ2-1	many	TGCAGCGTTGATAATCCGGGACCTCCGGGACCTCGGGGGAGGAATGAGCAGTTCTTC	CSVDNPGPPGPRGRNEQFF
TRBV24-1	TRBD1	TRBJ2-1	.	TGTGCCACCAGTGTTACGGGACAGAGTCTGAATGAGCAGTTCTTC	CATSVTGQSLNEQFF
TRBV4-1	TRBD1	TRBJ1-5	many	TGCGCCAGCAGCCAAGTGGGGGGATACAGGGGGCGAAGTCAGCCCCAGCATTTT	CASSQVGGYRGRSQPQHF
TRBV29-1	.	TRBJ2-2	few	TGCAGCGTTGTAGATTCAGGGGTACCCGGGGAGCTGTTTTTT	CSVVDSGVPGELFF
TRBV15	.	TRBJ2-2	few	TGTGCCACCAGCACCGTAGGGACAACTCGTTACGGGGAGCTGTTTTTT	CATSTVGTTRYGELFF
TRBV12-3/TRBV12-4	.	TRBJ1-1	few	TGTGCCAGCAGTTTTGAGGGACGGACTGAAGCTTTCTTT	CASSFEGRTEAFF
TRBV11-1	TRBD2	TRBJ2-4	few	TGTGCCAGCAGCGTGGGGAGGGCGGACATTCAGTACTTC	CASSVGRADIQYF
TRBV20-1	.	TRBJ2-2	few	TGCAGTGCTTGGACCACGAACACCGGGGAGCTGTTTTTT	CSAWTTNTGELFF
TRBV24-1	.	TRBJ2-1	.	TGTGCCACCAGTGATCCGCGGGGAACCTCTAATGAGCAGTTCTTC	CATSDPRGTSNEQFF
TRBV18	.	TRBJ1-1	few	TGTGCCAGCTCACCTTCAGGGTTGGGCGGTGAAGCTTTCTTT	CASSPSGLGGEAFF
TRBV5-4	TRBD2	TRBJ2-3	many	TGTGCCAGCAGCCCCGGGGGGGGGTTAGATGCGCAGTATTTT	CASSPGGGLDAQYF
TRBV20-1	.	TRBJ1-2	few	TGCAGTGCTTTAAATCTGCGGGACTATGGCTACACCTTC	CSALNLRDYGYTF
TRBV6-1	.	TRBJ2-7	.	TGTGCCAGCAGTGCCTACCAAGGCGGGGCCTACGAGCAGTACTTC	CASSAYQGGAYEQYF
TRBV11-1	.	TRBJ2-2	.	TGTGCCAGCCTCTCGGGGGACACCGGGGAGCTGTTTTTT	CASLSGDTGELFF
TRBV9	TRBD1	TRBJ1-6	.	TGTGCCAGCAACACGGGACAGCCCATTTCACCCCTCCACTTT	CASNTGQPISPLHF
TRBV7-2	.	TRBJ1-3	.	TGTGCCAGCAGCACGGGGGGGGCGCTTAGAAACACCATATATTTT	CASSTGGALRNTIYF
TRBV20-1	.	TRBJ2-3	few	TGCAGTGCTGACCTTAAGGGGACGCAGTATTTT	CSADLKGTQYF
TRBV7-8	.	TRBJ2-5	.	TGTGCCAGCAGCTTAGACCCCGACGGGACCCAGTACTTC	CASSLDPDGTQYF
TRBV12-3/TRBV12-4	TRBD1	TRBJ2-7	.	TGTGCCAGCAGTTTACAGACAGGGGAAGAGCAGTACTTC	CASSLQTGEEQYF
TRBV10-3	TRBD1	TRBJ2-3	many	TGTGCCATCAGTACGGGACAGACGCAGTATTTT	CAISTGQTQYF
TRBV5-1	.	TRBJ2-3	many	TGCGCCAGCAGCTTGGTCGGGCCCACAGATACGCAGTATTTT	CASSLVGPTDTQYF
TRBV4-1	TRBD1	TRBJ2-1	few	TGCGCCAGCAGCCAAATACCGGGACAGGGGTTTAATGAGCAGTTCTTC	CASSQIPGQGFNEQFF
TRBV5-1	.	TRBJ1-3	.	TGCGCCAGCAGCTTGGACCGGTTCACTGGAAACACCATATATTTT	CASSLDRFTGNTIYF
TRBV7-6	.	TRBJ1-3	.	TGTGCCAGCAGCTATTGGGGGGAAGAAAACACCATATATTTT	CASSYWGEENTIYF
TRBV5-5	TRBD2	TRBJ2-3	once	TGTGCCAGCAGCTTGGCTGGTAGCGGGGATTTCAATACGCAGTATTTT	CASSLAGSGDFNTQYF
TRBV18	TRBD1	TRBJ2-3	.	TGTGCCAGCTCCCAACAGGGGGGAGATACGCAGTATTTT	CASSQQGGDTQYF
TRBV9	.	TRBJ2-7	many	TGTGCCAGCAGCCCTCAGGGCACGGGGATCTACGAGCAGTACTTC	CASSPQGTGIYEQYF
TRBV11-1	TRBD1	TRBJ1-6	.	TGTGCCAGCAGCTCGGGACAGGGTGATCCACCCCTCCACTTT	CASSSGQGDPPLHF
TRBV20-1	.	TRBJ1-2	many	TGCAGTGCTAGAGAGCGGGGAACGCTCTATGGCTACACCTTC	CSARERGTLYGYTF
TRBV5-1	.	TRBJ2-1	many	TGCGCCAGCAGCTTGGGGACTCGGAATGAGCAGTTCTTC	CASSLGTRNEQFF
TRBV11-2	.	TRBJ2-1	many	TGTGCCAGCAGCTTAACCCTCCCGCCCACAGGGTACAGCAATGAGCAGTTCTTC	CASSLTLPPTGYSNEQFF
TRBV6-5	.	TRBJ2-1	many	TGTGCCAGCAGTTTCATGGGGGGCAATGAGCAGTTCTTC	CASSFMGGNEQFF
TRBV24-1	TRBD1	TRBJ2-5	.	TGTGCCACCAGTGGGAGGCGACAGGGGGTATGGGAGACCCAGTACTTC	CATSGRRQGVWETQYF
TRBV5-1	.	TRBJ2-1	many	TGCGCCAGCAGCTTGGCCGGCAGGGCGCACAATGAGCAGTTCTTC	CASSLAGRAHNEQFF
TRBV18	TRBD1	TRBJ1-3	.	TGTGCCAGCTCGACGGACAGGGCGATGCTAGTCCCTGGAAACACCATATATTTT	CASSTDRAMLVPGNTIYF
TRBV6-1	TRBD1	TRBJ1-3	few	TGTGCCAGCAGGCGACAGGGTTCTGGAAACACCATATATTTT	CASRRQGSGNTIYF
TRBV4-1	.	TRBJ2-3	.	TGCGCCAGCAGCCAATTGCCCGCTAGCACAGATACGCAGTATTTT	CASSQLPASTDTQYF
TRBV6-2/TRBV6-3	.	TRBJ2-1	few	TGTGCCAGCAGAGTTGGGACCTCACGAACCTCCTACAATGAGCAGTTCTTC	CASRVGTSRTSYNEQFF
TRBV5-1	.	TRBJ2-1	few	TGCGCCAGCAGCTTGACCTCCCCTCAAGGGCAGTTCTTC	CASSLTSPQGQFF
TRBV18	TRBD2	TRBJ2-7	few	TGTGCCAGCCATATAGCGGGGGGCCCCCCTTTCGAGCAGTACTTC	CASHIAGGPPFEQYF
TRBV20-1	.	TRBJ1-6	.	TGCAGTGCTAGAGGGACAGCCAATTCACCCCTCCACTTT	CSARGTANSPLHF
TRBV15	.	TRBJ2-2	few	TGTGCCACCAGCAGAGGGAATGGGGTCACCGGGGAGCTGTTTTTT	CATSRGNGVTGELFF
TRBV28	.	TRBJ1-5	.	TGTGCCAGCAGTTTTAGGCCGGGGCATAGCAATCAGCCCCAGCATTTT	CASSFRPGHSNQPQHF
TRBV4-1	.	TRBJ2-3	many	TGCGCCAGCAGCTATACAGGGTCAGATACGCAGTATTTT	CASSYTGSDTQYF
TRBV5-1	TRBD2	TRBJ2-1	few	TGCGCCAGCAGCTTGAGGGCTAGCGGGGTATACAATGAGCAGTTCTTC	CASSLRASGVYNEQFF
TRBV10-3	TRBD2	TRBJ2-1	few	TGTGCCATCAGTGGTGGCGGGGGGGCGGGTGAGCAGTTCTTC	CAISGGGGAGEQFF